This record covers a single T cell receptor (beta chain). Its specificity is unknown. V lost 5 bases, J lost 1 base, and 12 bases lay in between. Germline values: CDR1 SGHAT, CDR2 FQNNGV. This CDR3 region has 15 residues. These data belong to a study of T cell repertoires in ileal Crohn's disease. Across the study: Every patient was operated on for stricturing (approximately 60%) or penetrating (39%) complications.

Repertoires were generated with immunoSEQ multiplex PCR, while TCRdb's copy carries only in-frame clones and drops some. The sample includes roughly 1,900 clones, about 90% of them seen just once. Study conclusions and caveats: Compared with non-smokers, active smokers at surgery showed more clonal expansions. Endoscopic recurrence occurred in every patient whose clonality exceeded 26.8%.

The sequence derives from an adult with Crohn's disease. Sequencing used ileal tissue. The chain couples TRBV11-2 to TRBJ2-1; unclear D gene. The CDR3 spells CASSPQAVSYNEQFF. The CDR3 DNA is TGTGCCAGCAGCCCCCAGGCAGTATCCTACAATGAGCAGTTCTTC.